Below are 29 T cell receptor beta chains sequenced from a single sample in a study of blood T cell repertoires in COVID-19. Sequencing was performed with immunoSEQ multiplex PCR; in TCRdb, only in-frame clones are kept and a portion is missing. The profile shows around 140,000 clones, less than 85% of them singletons. What was sequenced was peripheral blood. The receptor set was obtained from an elderly woman with acute or convalescent COVID-19.

The chain couples TRBV10-2 to TRBJ2-1; 8 positions agree with TRBD2. Germline V gene lookup returns CDR1 WSHSY and CDR2 SAAADI. V lost 8 bases and J lost 7; bases outside the gene matches: 7. The CDR3 is made up of 13 amino acids. For the CDR3, the DNA is TGCGCCAGCGTGATGGGCGGGAGGAATGAGCAGTTCTTC. Translated, it gives CASVMGGRNEQFF.

The chain carries TRBV11-2 and TRBJ1-3; TRBD1 is a possible D gene (6 bases). Germline CDR1 is SGHAT and CDR2 is FQNNGV. Trimming removed 2 bases from V and 1 base from J, with 9 bases in between. This CDR3 is 15 amino acids long. CDR3 sequence: CASSLLQGSGNTIYF. The DNA for the CDR3 is TGTGCCAGCAGCTTATTACAGGGATCTGGAAACACCATATATTTT.

The chain couples TRBV19 to TRBJ2-5; TRBD1 aligns across 9 bases. CDR3 size: 14 residues. With 5 bases clipped from V and 0 bases from J, the junction kept 1 base outside the gene matches. Per the germline V gene, CDR1 is LNHDA and CDR2 is SQIVND (reference sequence). CDR3 DNA: TGTGCCAGTAGTGGACAGGGGTACCAAGAGACCCAGTACTTC. Translation gives CASSGQGYQETQYF.

This clone came up once. The chain has TRBV9 and TRBJ1-1; TRBD1 might be the D (6 bases). This CDR3 contains 14 residues. Germline lookup yields CDR1 SGDLS and CDR2 YYNGEE. V dropped 3 bases and J dropped 5 bases, with 14 bases sitting between them. CDR3 sequence: CASSGHRARTEAFF. In nucleotides, the CDR3 is TGTGCCAGCAGCGGCCACAGGGCGAGGACTGAAGCTTTCTTT.

The chain links TRBV11-2 to TRBJ2-3, with 14 positions matching TRBD2. Germline CDR1 is SGHAT and CDR2 is FQNNGV. This CDR3 is 17 amino acids long. The trim removed 5 bases at V and 1 base at J, leaving 5 bases unmatched. In nucleotides, the CDR3 is TGTGCCAGCAGCGCGACTAGCGGGGGGGTACGCACAGATACGCAGTATTTT. Translated, it gives CASSATSGGVRTDTQYF.

This sequence joins TRBV6-5 and TRBJ1-1; 7 nucleotides line up with TRBD1. Germline V lookup: CDR1 MNHEY, CDR2 SVGAGI. The CDR3 has 13 amino acids. V was pared by 6 bases and J by 2 bases, with 3 bases of the junction left unmatched. The CDR3 nucleotides read TGTGCCAGCAGGGGGACAGCAAACACTGAAGCTTTCTTT. Translating gives CASRGTANTEAFF.

This chain connects TRBV2 to TRBJ1-3; 7 bases map to TRBD1. J lost 3 bases, V lost 5 bases, and 7 bases had no gene match. The CDR3 has 15 residues. Germline loops: CDR1 SNHLY, CDR2 FYNNEI. The CDR3 is CASSLTGVGGNTIYF. The CDR3 DNA follows: TGTGCCAGCAGTCTAACAGGGGTTGGTGGAAACACCATATATTTT.

This clone occurred once. V is TRBV4-1 and J is TRBJ1-3; the D is unclear. The germline gives CDR1 MGHRA, CDR2 YSYEKL. V was shortened by 5 bases and J by 4 bases, with 9 bases between the two germline ends. The CDR3 length is 13 residues. The CDR3 loop reads CASSAREGNTIYF. CDR3 DNA: TGCGCCAGCAGCGCGAGGGAGGGAAACACCATATATTTT.

This rearrangement joins TRBV5-6 to TRBJ2-6; the D is unclear. CDR1 and CDR2 (germline): SGHDT, YYEEEE. The V end lost 0 bases, the J end lost 2 bases, and 6 bases lay between the germline ends. CDR3 length: 15 residues. The CDR3 protein is CASSLVQAGANVLTF. As DNA, the CDR3 is TGTGCCAGCAGCTTGGTCCAGGCTGGGGCCAACGTCCTGACTTTC.

J is TRBJ2-3 and V is TRBV19; 7 nucleotides match TRBD1. Germline CDR1 reads LNHDA; CDR2 reads SQIVND (reference sequence). This CDR3 has 16 residues. After removal of 4 bases from V and 5 bases from J, the junction contained 12 bases not matched to a gene. The CDR3 spells CASSTLRQGIGDTQYF. CDR3 nucleotides: TGTGCCAGTAGTACCCTGAGACAGGGCATTGGAGATACGCAGTATTTT.

V usage is TRBV11-3 and J usage is TRBJ2-7, with TRBD1 matching 9 bases. V lost 0 bases and J lost 5; bases outside the gene matches: 5. The germline V gene has CDR1 SGHNT and CDR2 YENEEA. This CDR3 comprises 15 residues. The CDR3 sequence is CASSLDSGTGNEQYF. CDR3 nucleotides: TGTGCCAGCAGCTTAGACTCCGGGACAGGGAACGAGCAGTACTTC.

The J gene is TRBJ1-6, the V gene TRBV6-5, with D perhaps TRBD1 (6 bases). CDR1 MNHEY and CDR2 SVGAGI come from the germline V gene. CDR3 length: 13 residues. Between the trimmed V and J ends, which lost 6 bases and 7 bases, there was a span of 10 bases. CDR3 DNA: TGTGCCAGCAGGGACAGCAAGAATTCACCCCTCCACTTT. Translation: CASRDSKNSPLHF.

This chain connects TRBV5-1 to TRBJ2-1; possibly TRBD2 for D (5 bases). The V gene lost 0 bases and the J gene lost 7 bases, with 8 bases spanning the gap. The germline CDR1 and CDR2 sequences are SGHRS and YFSETQ. The CDR3 length is 13 residues. As DNA, the CDR3 is TGCGCCAGCAGCTTGGCTAGCTGGAATGAGCAGTTCTTC. Amino acid sequence: CASSLASWNEQFF. Full variable domain (missing parts from reference TRBV5-1 and TRBJ2-1): KAGVTQTPRYLIKTRGQQVTLSCSPISGHRSVSWYQQTPGQGLQFLFEYFSETQRNKGNFPGRFSGRQFSNSRSEMNVSTLELGDSALYLCASSLASWNEQFFGPGTRLTVL.

For the CDR3, the DNA is TGCAGCGTTGATTACAGGGGGTTTGGTGAAGCTTTCTTT. It specifies CSVDYRGFGEAFF. The chain links TRBV29-1 to TRBJ1-1; TRBD1 matches 8 bases. This CDR3 has 13 residues. After removal of 3 bases from V and 7 bases from J, the junction contained 7 bases not matched to a gene. Germline assignment: CDR1 SQVTM and CDR2 ANQGSEA.

The chain is built from TRBV18 and TRBJ1-5, with TRBD1 matching 7 bases. Per germline, CDR1 KGHSH and CDR2 LQKENI. V lost 0 bases to trimming and J lost 3 bases; unmatched junction nucleotides: 11. The CDR3 is 18 amino acids. The CDR3 loop reads CASSPPEPGQRDNQPQHF. CDR3 DNA sequence: TGTGCCAGCTCACCACCAGAACCGGGACAGAGAGACAATCAGCCCCAGCATTTT.

This chain joins TRBV12-2 and TRBJ2-2; TRBD1, as called in the table, went unchecked against the DNA. TRBV12-2 is a pseudogene locus. This CDR3 is built from 20 residues. The DNA of the CDR3 is TGTGCAAGTCGCCATGGGACAGGGGGGTCCGTACGACTGAACACCGGGGAGCTGTTTTTT. Protein: CASRHGTGGSVRLNTGELFF.

The chain combines TRBV4-3 with TRBJ2-7, with D tentatively TRBD2 (5 bases). Trimming stripped 0 bases from V and 3 bases from J, with 12 bases between. Germline CDR1 LGHNA, CDR2 YSLEER. The CDR3 is made up of 15 amino acids. The CDR3 DNA reads TGCGCCAGCAGCCAAGATGAGGGCCAGAACTACGAGCAGTACTTC. It yields the protein CASSQDEGQNYEQYF.

The chain has TRBV4-3 and TRBJ2-3, with 8 bases fitting TRBD1. The CDR3 sequence is 16 residues long. Germline V gene sequence: CDR1 LGHNA, CDR2 YSLEER. Trimming removed 0 bases from V and 5 bases from J; junction bases left unmatched: 7. As DNA, the CDR3 is TGCGCCAGCAGCCAAGATAACGACAGGGGTAAAGATACGCAGTATTTT. This gives the protein CASSQDNDRGKDTQYF.

V usage is TRBV18 and J usage is TRBJ1-4; 8 positions match TRBD1. The length of the CDR3 is 15 residues. The germline gives CDR1 KGHSH, CDR2 LQKENI. Trimming at V came to 3 bases and at J to 14 bases, leaving 14 bases not matched to a gene. CDR3 coding DNA: TGTGCCAGCTCACCTCCGGGACAGGCAACCCAGCGGCTGTTTTTT. Protein: CASSPPGQATQRLFF.

V and J are TRBV19 and TRBJ2-1; 8 bases are shared with TRBD2. CDR1 LNHDA and CDR2 SQIVND come from the germline V gene (reference sequence). CDR3 length: 16 amino acids. The trim removed 3 bases at V and 8 bases at J, leaving 12 bases unmatched. The CDR3 region is CASSMGSGTSRDEQFF. In nucleotides, the CDR3 is TGTGCCAGTAGTATGGGTTCGGGGACTAGTCGGGATGAGCAGTTCTTC.

This clone was observed a handful of times. The gene calls are TRBV19 and TRBJ2-2; 10 nucleotides agree with TRBD1. The CDR3 has 17 amino acids. Trimming cost V 1 base and J 5 bases; bases outside gene matches: 7. Germline V gene sequence: CDR1 LNHDA, CDR2 SQIVND (reference sequence). CDR3 amino acids: CASSIAGTGDRTGELFF. Here the CDR3 DNA reads TGTGCCAGTAGTATAGCGGGGACAGGGGATAGGACCGGGGAGCTGTTTTTT.

In its sample, this clone was seen a few times. The chain employs TRBV7-2 and TRBJ2-5; D is possibly TRBD2 (5 bases). The germline V gene encodes CDR1 SGHTA and CDR2 FQGNSA. This CDR3 has 14 amino acids. The V end was cut by 7 bases, the J end by 5 bases, with 17 bases between. As DNA, the CDR3 is TGTGCCAGCATCCCGAGCGGTAGTCCCGAGACCCAGTACTTC. Protein: CASIPSGSPETQYF.

In nucleotides, the CDR3 is TGCGCCAGCAGGATGGGGGGGTCGAACACCGGGGAGCTGTTTTTT. Amino acid sequence: CASRMGGSNTGELFF. The V gene is TRBV5-1, the J gene TRBJ2-2, with 7 bases that match TRBD2. The CDR3 has 15 residues. The germline V gene has CDR1 SGHRS and CDR2 YFSETQ. With 5 bases clipped from V and 0 bases from J, the junction kept 4 bases outside the gene matches.

This clone was counted a single time. This sequence joins TRBV9 and TRBJ2-1; 7 bases map to TRBD1. The germline V gene encodes CDR1 SGDLS and CDR2 YYNGEE. The CDR3 is 15 amino acids. After removal of 0 bases from V and 8 bases from J, the junction contained 8 bases not matched to a gene. CDR3 in DNA: TGTGCCAGCAGCGTAGCAGACAGGGTTTACGATGAGCAGTTCTTC. The encoded protein is CASSVADRVYDEQFF. Supplemented by reference TRBV9 and TRBJ2-1, the full variable domain reads DSGVTQTPKHLITATGQRVTLRCSPRSGDLSVYWYQQSLDQGLQFLIQYYNGEERAKGNILERFSAQQFPDLHSELNLSSLELGDSALYFCASSVADRVYDEQFFGPGTRLTVL.

V is TRBV7-9 and J is TRBJ2-3, with 9 bases matching TRBD2. The CDR3 contains 15 residues. Germline V CDR1 and CDR2: SEHNR, FQNEAQ (reference sequence). With 5 bases clipped from V and 4 bases from J, the junction kept 7 bases outside the gene matches. The CDR3, as DNA: TGTGCCAGCAGCACCATAGCGGGAGCAGCAGATACGCAGTATTTT. Translating it yields CASSTIAGAADTQYF.

The genes are TRBV7-9 and TRBJ2-7; 7 bases align to TRBD1. This CDR3 is built from 14 residues. CDR1 and CDR2 (germline): SEHNR, FQNEAQ (reference sequence). With 2 bases clipped from V and 3 bases from J, the junction kept 4 bases outside the gene matches. CDR3 nucleotides: TGTGCCAGCAGCTTATGGACAGGTAGCTACGAGCAGTACTTC. The encoded protein is CASSLWTGSYEQYF.

This chain links TRBV19 with TRBJ1-2; 8 positions agree with TRBD1. The junction had 9 bases not matched to a gene; V was cut back by 4 bases and J by 2 bases. Per the germline V gene, CDR1 is LNHDA and CDR2 is SQIVND (reference sequence). The CDR3 loop spans 16 amino acids. CDR3 in DNA: TGTGCCAGTAGTACCGGACAGGGCCTTGTGAACTATGGCTACACCTTC. Amino acid sequence: CASSTGQGLVNYGYTF.

This clone was seen a few times. The rearrangement links TRBV7-2 to TRBJ2-7; no clear D gene. The CDR3 spans 11 residues. Germline CDR1 is SGHTA and CDR2 is FQGNSA. V was pared by 5 bases and J by 1 base, with 3 bases between. The DNA of the CDR3 is TGTGCCAGCAGCCCTTCCTACGAGCAGTACTTC. As protein: CASSPSYEQYF. Supplemented by reference TRBV7-2 and TRBJ2-7, the full variable domain reads GAGVSQSPSNKVTEKGKDVELRCDPISGHTALYWYRQSLGQGLEFLIYFQGNSAPDKSGLPSDRFSAERTGGSVSTLTIQRTQQEDSAVYLCASSPSYEQYFGPGTRLTVT.

This chain uses TRBV5-1 with TRBJ2-2; 7 bases match TRBD2. Germline CDR1 reads SGHRS; CDR2 reads YFSETQ. The CDR3 spans 16 residues. V dropped 0 bases and J dropped 3; count of bases not matched to a gene: 5. The CDR3 reads CASSLEGGGYTGELFF. The DNA of the CDR3 is TGCGCCAGCAGCTTGGAGGGCGGGGGATACACCGGGGAGCTGTTTTTT.